The 2 T cell receptor beta chains below were found in one sample sequenced in a study of low-dose radiotherapy and immunotherapy resistance in tumors (dated by TCRdb to between 2021 and 2023). These reads were obtained on an Illumina HiSeq 2500. First-strand cDNA was synthesized with Superscript III and a set of TRAV- and TRBV-specific primers, covering both TCRalpha and TCRbeta chains. TCRs were amplified for 20 PCR cycles with Phusion, using a constant-region primer paired with the adapter attached to the V primers. The raw public reads went through TCRdb reprocessing: fastp at Q25, MiXCR clone calling, in-frame beta chains kept. When rows share a CDR3 protein, they turn into one entry using the most common DNA and genes. The sample table records tens of thousands of distinct CDR3 sequences; 20% to 25% of these occur just once. 10% of the sample comes from the top ten. The sample's time point, from its label and the paper: after trial treatment. The treatment or condition label here, explained by the study, means: LDRT plus nivolumab, ipilimumab, low-dose cyclophosphamide and aspirin (RACIN trial).

The sample consisted of PBMCs, taken after low-dose radiotherapy plus immunotherapy. These receptors were taken from a male donor with prostate cancer.

By sample fraction, this clonotype is medium-sized. The chain has TRBV24-1 and TRBJ1-2; 12 bases are a match to TRBD1. Germline CDR1 reads KGHDR; CDR2 reads SFDVKD. After removal of 12 bases from V and 3 bases from J, the junction contained 7 bases not matched to a gene. The CDR3 length is 14 residues. The CDR3 sequence: CAPPGQGADYGYTF. For the CDR3, the DNA is TGTGCCCCCCCGGGACAGGGGGCTGACTATGGCTACACCTTC.

The sample holds a few counts of this clonotype. A far larger clone is one base from this, pointing to a likely read error. The chain couples TRBV6-8 to TRBJ1-3; D is uncertain. Germline V gene lookup returns CDR1 MNHGY and CDR2 SAAAGT. V was cut by 2 bases and J by 5 bases, with 10 bases left in between. The CDR3 spans 14 residues. CDR3 in amino acids: CASSYTETRNTIYF. CDR3 nucleotide sequence: TGTGCCAGCAGTTACACGGAGACTAGAAACACCATATATTTT.